Presented here are 8 T cell receptor beta chains from one specimen sequenced in a study of Ad26.COV2.S vaccination and SARS-CoV-2 variants. The sample's treatment: 19 received Ad26.COV2.S at low or high dose, single or two shots; a few received placebo; per-sample allocation not given. On day 63 after the first injection, vaccine and placebo recipients gave samples. Method: immunoSEQ multiplex PCR; TCRdb's copy keeps in-frame clones and lacks some. The sample records just over 350,000 clones, about 85% being singletons. The input for sequencing was peripheral blood, taken in a trial of Ad26.COV2.S vaccine versus placebo. These TCRs come from a person between 18 and 59 years old who received the Ad26.COV2.S COVID-19 vaccine or a placebo.

Here the CDR3 DNA reads TGTGCCAGCAGAACCCCGGGACAGGGGAACACTGAAGCTTTCTTT. Encoded protein: CASRTPGQGNTEAFF. The chain employs TRBV6-5 and TRBJ1-1; TRBD1 agrees at 9 bases. Germline V lookup: CDR1 MNHEY, CDR2 SVGAGI. CDR3 length equals 15 residues. V lost 6 bases to trimming and J lost 1 base; unmatched junction nucleotides: 6.

The J gene is TRBJ2-7, the V gene TRBV7-9; no clear D. Germline lookup yields CDR1 SEHNR and CDR2 FQNEAQ (reference sequence). Trimming took 5 bases from V and 0 from J, leaving 8 bases between them. The CDR3 totals 13 residues. DNA of the CDR3: TGTGCCAGCAGCACAAGGGCCTCCTACGAGCAGTACTTC. It encodes CASSTRASYEQYF.

The chain couples TRBV5-5 to TRBJ1-2; weak D call: TRBD1 (6 bases). The CDR3 is 15 amino acids. Trimming left V 0 bases short and J 4 bases short, with 13 bases between. Germline loops: CDR1 SGHKS, CDR2 YYEKEE (reference sequence). The CDR3 loop is CASSLGGAPGYGYTF. CDR3 nucleotide sequence: TGTGCCAGCAGCTTGGGGGGGGCGCCCGGCTATGGCTACACCTTC.

This clone was observed a few times. Distinct nucleotide sequences in the sample also encode this CDR3. This chain links TRBV7-6 with TRBJ2-1, with D maybe TRBD1 (5 bases). The CDR3 loop spans 15 amino acids. Per germline, CDR1 SGHVS and CDR2 FNYEAQ. V lost 5 bases and J 0 bases, leaving 11 bases between the germline ends. CDR3 region: CASSLDSSSYNEQFF. Here the CDR3 DNA reads TGTGCCAGCAGCCTAGACAGCAGCTCCTACAATGAGCAGTTCTTC.

V gene TRBV27 combines with J gene TRBJ2-1; TRBD2 aligns across 10 bases. The length of the CDR3 is 15 residues. The germline V gene encodes CDR1 MNHEY and CDR2 SMNVEV (reference sequence). The ends lost 4 bases at V and 9 bases at J; junction bases unmatched: 9. CDR3 coding DNA: TGTGCCAGCAGTTCGTTCGGGACTAGCGTTGTTGAGCAGTTCTTC. Encoded protein: CASSSFGTSVVEQFF.

The rearrangement links TRBV6-4 to TRBJ2-1; D is possibly TRBD2 (5 bases). There are 15 residues in the CDR3. Trimming removed 0 bases at V and 5 bases at J, with 11 bases between. CDR1 is MRHNA and CDR2 is SNTAGT in the germline V gene. CDR3 bases: TGTGCCAGCAGTGACTCGCCTAGCCCCCACAATGAGCAGTTCTTC. This encodes CASSDSPSPHNEQFF.

This sequence joins TRBV11-3 and TRBJ2-3, with 10 bases matching TRBD2. Germline lookup yields CDR1 SGHNT and CDR2 YENEEA. J was trimmed by 6 bases and V by 5 bases; bases with no gene match: 11. The CDR3 covers 16 residues. The CDR3 bases are TGTGCCAGCAGCCCGGGACTAGCGTCGTTATTGGATACGCAGTATTTT. Its translation is CASSPGLASLLDTQYF.

Here the CDR3 DNA reads TGTGCCAGCTCACCCTTATTGGCCGGGGCCAACGAGCAGTACTTC. Protein: CASSPLLAGANEQYF. The chain recombines TRBV18 with TRBJ2-7; D possibly uses TRBD1 or TRBD2 (5 bases each). The CDR3 is 15 amino acids. The germline V and J ends were trimmed by 3 bases and 5 bases, with 17 bases remaining between them. Germline V gene data show CDR1 as KGHSH and CDR2 as LQKENI. The whole variable domain, filled in from reference TRBV18 and TRBJ2-7, reads NAGVMQNPRHLVRRRGQEARLRCSPMKGHSHVYWYRQLPEEGLKFMVYLQKENIIDESGMPKERFSAEFPKEGPSILRIQQVVRGDSAAYFCASSPLLAGANEQYFGPGTRLTVT.